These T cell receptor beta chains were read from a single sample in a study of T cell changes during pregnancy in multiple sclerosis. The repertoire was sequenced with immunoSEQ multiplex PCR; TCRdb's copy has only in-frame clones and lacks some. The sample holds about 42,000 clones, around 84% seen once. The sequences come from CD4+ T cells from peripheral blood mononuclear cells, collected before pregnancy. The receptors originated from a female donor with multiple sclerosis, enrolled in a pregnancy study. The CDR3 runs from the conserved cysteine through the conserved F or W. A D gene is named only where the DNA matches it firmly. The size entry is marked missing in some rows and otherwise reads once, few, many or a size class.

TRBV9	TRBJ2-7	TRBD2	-	CASSVESGATYEQYF	TGTGCCAGCAGCGTAGAAAGCGGGGCGACCTACGAGCAGTACTTC
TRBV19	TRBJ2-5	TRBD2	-	CASSIMTSGAPKETQYF	TGTGCCAGTAGTATTATGACTAGCGGCGCCCCCAAAGAGACCCAGTACTTC
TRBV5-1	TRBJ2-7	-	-	CASSLRGEQYF	TGCGCCAGCAGCTTGAGGGGCGAGCAGTACTTC
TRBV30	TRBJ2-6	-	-	CAWSVAVAGTNVLTF	TGTGCCTGGAGTGTAGCCGTCGCGGGGACCAACGTCCTGACTTTC
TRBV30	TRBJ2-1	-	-	CAWRRGHFNEQFF	TGTGCCTGGAGGAGGGGACACTTCAATGAGCAGTTCTTC
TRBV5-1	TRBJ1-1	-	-	CASSSTRADTEAFF	TGCGCCAGCAGCTCGACGAGGGCGGACACTGAAGCTTTCTTT
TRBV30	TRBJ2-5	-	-	CAWSVRSGLQETQYF	TGTGCCTGGAGTGTACGGTCAGGACTTCAAGAGACCCAGTACTTC
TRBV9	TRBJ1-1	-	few	CASSVENRANTEAFF	TGTGCCAGCAGCGTAGAAAACAGGGCGAACACTGAAGCTTTCTTT
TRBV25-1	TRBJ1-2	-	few	CASSDSGAWGYTF	TGTGCCAGCAGTGATAGCGGGGCGTGGGGCTACACCTTC
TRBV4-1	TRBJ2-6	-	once	CASSQGGISGANVLTF	TGCGCCAGCAGCCAAGGAGGCATCTCTGGGGCCAACGTCCTGACTTTC
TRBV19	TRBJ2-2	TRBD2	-	CASSSGASGRTGELFF	TGTGCCAGTAGTTCCGGGGCTAGCGGGAGAACCGGGGAGCTGTTTTTT
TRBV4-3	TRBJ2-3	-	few	CASSQGGSRADTQYF	TGCGCCAGCAGCCAAGGTGGAAGCCGGGCAGATACGCAGTATTTT
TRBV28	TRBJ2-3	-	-	CASSPDSPTQYF	TGTGCCAGCAGTCCGGACAGTCCAACGCAGTATTTT
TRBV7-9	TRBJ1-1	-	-	CASSLRGNTEAFF	TGTGCCAGCAGCTTAAGGGGGAACACTGAAGCTTTCTTT
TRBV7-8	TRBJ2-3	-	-	CASSPSTTDTQYF	TGTGCCAGCAGCCCTAGTACCACAGATACGCAGTATTTT
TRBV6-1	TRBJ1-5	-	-	CASSEAGHGSPQHF	TGTGCCAGCAGTGAAGCGGGACATGGGTCGCCCCAGCATTTT
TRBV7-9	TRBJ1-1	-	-	CASSVQENTEAFF	TGTGCCAGCAGCGTACAAGAGAACACTGAAGCTTTCTTT
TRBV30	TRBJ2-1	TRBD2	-	CAWTGGASANNEQFF	TGTGCCTGGACGGGGGGGGCTAGCGCAAACAATGAGCAGTTCTTC
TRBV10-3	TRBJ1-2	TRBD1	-	CAISQGVRRRQGSGYTF	TGTGCCATCAGTCAGGGTGTCCGTCGCCGACAGGGATCTGGCTACACCTTC
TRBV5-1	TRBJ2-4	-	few	CASSLGTAFLAKNIQYF	TGCGCCAGCAGCTTGGGGACAGCATTTTTAGCCAAAAACATTCAGTACTTC
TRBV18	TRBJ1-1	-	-	CASSLGGPANTEAFF	TGTGCCAGCTCACTCGGGGGGCCTGCGAACACTGAAGCTTTCTTT
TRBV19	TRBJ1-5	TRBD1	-	CASSMGTGGWSNQPQHF	TGTGCCAGTAGTATGGGGACAGGGGGCTGGAGCAATCAGCCCCAGCATTTT
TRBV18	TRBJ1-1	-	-	CASSPPSFTEAFF	TGTGCCAGCTCACCACCGTCTTTCACTGAAGCTTTCTTT
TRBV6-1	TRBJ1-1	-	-	CASTRLKTEAFF	TGTGCCAGCACCCGACTTAAAACTGAAGCTTTCTTT